These T cell receptor beta chains were read from a single sample in a study of technical replicates of blood from several donors. The table came from immunoSEQ multiplex PCR; TCRdb's copy has only in-frame clones and leaves some out. This sample has 60,000 to 75,000 clones; roughly 97% occur once, and the top ten carry approximately 0.26%. Sequencing was done on a sample of T cells isolated from PBMCs. The receptors come from a human donor in good health. The CDR3 runs from the conserved cysteine through the conserved F or W. D genes are given only for firm matches. Rows give clone size only sometimes, using once, few, many, or a class for an expanded clone.

D,size,V,J,DNA,CDR3
.,.,TRBV6-5,TRBJ2-5,TGTGCCAGCAGTCAAGGACTGGCAGGGGCCCAGTACTTC,CASSQGLAGAQYF
.,.,TRBV6-1,TRBJ2-1,TGTGCCAGCAGTGAAAGCACTGCATTCTACAATGAGCAGTTCTTC,CASSESTAFYNEQFF
.,.,TRBV19,TRBJ2-2,TGTGCCAGTAGTACCGTCACCGGGGAGCTGTTTTTT,CASSTVTGELFF
.,.,TRBV11-2,TRBJ2-2,TGTGCCAGCAGCTTCGGGTCCAAGGTATCCGGGGAGCTGTTTTTT,CASSFGSKVSGELFF
TRBD1,.,TRBV30,TRBJ1-4,TGTGCCTGGAGAGGGTACCAGAAGACAGGGGAAAAACTGTTTTTT,CAWRGYQKTGEKLFF
.,.,TRBV4-3,TRBJ1-5,TGCGCCAGCAGCCTGGGGAGACAGGAAGGGCAGCCCCAGCATTTT,CASSLGRQEGQPQHF
TRBD2,.,TRBV28,TRBJ2-7,TGTGCCAGCAGACTAGCGGGAGTGAACTACGAGCAGTACTTC,CASRLAGVNYEQYF
TRBD2,.,TRBV11-3,TRBJ2-2,TGTGCCAGCAGCCGACATACTCGGCGGGCGGGAGGTAACGGGGAGCTGTTTTTT,CASSRHTRRAGGNGELFF
TRBD2,.,TRBV6-1,TRBJ2-7,TGTGCCAGCAGAGGTAGCGGGAGGGGTTGGGAGCAGTACTTC,CASRGSGRGWEQYF
.,.,TRBV7-9,TRBJ1-4,TGTGCCAGCAGCTTCCAGGGGACGGTTGAAAAACTGTTTTTT,CASSFQGTVEKLFF
TRBD2,.,TRBV7-9,TRBJ2-1,TGTGCCAGCACCCCTAGAACTGGACTAGCGGACAATGAGCAGTTCTTC,CASTPRTGLADNEQFF
.,.,TRBV19,TRBJ2-4,TGTGCCAGTAGTACAGGGAAAAACATTCAGTACTTC,CASSTGKNIQYF
TRBD2,.,TRBV7-2,TRBJ2-5,TGTGCCAGCAGCTTAGTCGGGACTAGCGGGAGTGAGACCCAGTACTTC,CASSLVGTSGSETQYF
TRBD2,.,TRBV29-1,TRBJ2-1,TGCAGCGTGCTAGCGGGAGACGTGAATGAGCAGTTCTTC,CSVLAGDVNEQFF
TRBD1,.,TRBV5-1,TRBJ1-1,TGCGCCAGCAGCTTGGGCCAGGGGGCTAAGGGAACTGAAGCTTTCTTT,CASSLGQGAKGTEAFF
.,.,TRBV5-4,TRBJ2-5,TGTGCCAGCAGCTTGGAGGTGGAGGAGACCCAGTACTTC,CASSLEVEETQYF
TRBD1,once,TRBV4-2,TRBJ2-3,TGTGCCAGCAGCCCCCTGACAGGGACCCCCACAGATACGCAGTATTTT,CASSPLTGTPTDTQYF
.,.,TRBV6-5,TRBJ1-2,TGTGCCAGCAGTTATTCCTTGGAGGTTGATGGCTACACCTTC,CASSYSLEVDGYTF
TRBD1,.,TRBV29-1,TRBJ1-2,TGCAGCGTTGCAGGGGGCCATGGCTACACCTTC,CSVAGGHGYTF
.,.,TRBV25-1,TRBJ2-3,TGTGCCAGCAGTGAGTCTAATACGCAGTATTTT,CASSESNTQYF
.,.,TRBV9,TRBJ2-3,TGTGCCAGCAGCGGATTGGCAGCTGCGGTTTTGGATGCGCAGTATTTT,CASSGLAAAVLDAQYF
TRBD2,.,TRBV4-2,TRBJ2-7,TGTGCCAGCAGCCTTCGCACTAGCGTGCCGTACGAGCAGTACTTC,CASSLRTSVPYEQYF
TRBD2,.,TRBV19,TRBJ2-3,TGTGCCAGTAGTATCGGGAGGCTCACAGATACGCAGTATTTT,CASSIGRLTDTQYF
TRBD2,.,TRBV30,TRBJ2-1,TGTGCCTGGGGGACTAGCGGCATTGAGGTGCAGTTCTTC,CAWGTSGIEVQFF